This T cell receptor beta chain stems from a study of Graves' ophthalmopathy and Graves' hyperthyroidism. The CDR3 has 18 amino acids. Germline values: CDR1 MNHEY, CDR2 SVGAGI. J lost 0 bases, V lost 5 bases, and 8 bases had no gene match. TCR beta CDR3 regions were amplified from RNA transcripts. HTBI primers were used in a first-round RT-PCR, which preceded a second-round multiplex PCR. TCRdb independently ran MiXCR on the multiplex PCR reads; one entry per CDR3 protein. Here the sample spans around 1,000,000 distinct CDR3 sequences, about two fifths being singletons. This clonotype turned up a few times.

Sequencing was done on a sample of peripheral blood or thyroid tissue (not recorded which). The chain has TRBV6-5 and TRBJ2-6; TRBD1 matches at 9 bases. The sequence derives from an adult man with Graves' hyperthyroidism. The CDR3 nucleotides read TGTGCCAGCAGTGGGGGGACAGGGACTTTCTCTGGGGCCAACGTCCTGACTTTC. Its translation is CASSGGTGTFSGANVLTF.